These 3 T cell receptor beta chains came from one sample sequenced in a study of technical replicates of blood from a few donors. Clones were sequenced by immunoSEQ multiplex PCR, and TCRdb holds only the in-frame ones, with some missing. Here the sample spans 50,000 to 80,000 clones, about 88% being singletons. Sequenced: PBMCs. Every receptor here comes from a human donor in good health. Some clones in this sample may be carry-over from other donors' samples.

The chain combines TRBV2 with TRBJ2-7; perhaps TRBD2 as D (5 bases). CDR1 and CDR2 from the germline V gene are SNHLY and FYNNEI. The CDR3 runs 14 residues. V lost 3 bases and J lost 0, with 9 bases in between. The CDR3 nucleotides are TGTGCCAGCAGTGACTGGACTCTCTCCTACGAGCAGTACTTC. This gives the protein CASSDWTLSYEQYF.

The rearrangement joins TRBV5-1 to TRBJ2-3; 11 bases line up with TRBD1. The CDR3 has 17 residues. Germline CDR1 SGHRS, CDR2 YFSETQ. Trimming at V came to 2 bases and at J to 4 bases, leaving 9 bases not matched to a gene. Here the CDR3 reads CASSFGRTGGGSDTQYF. In DNA, the CDR3 is TGCGCCAGCAGCTTCGGCAGGACAGGGGGCGGATCAGATACGCAGTATTTT.

J is TRBJ2-7 and V is TRBV5-1; the match to TRBD2 covers 10 bases. This CDR3 has 17 residues. Germline CDR1 is SGHRS and CDR2 is YFSETQ. Trimming took 0 bases from V and 2 from J; bases not matched to a gene: 8. The CDR3 here is CASSLDQMSGGAYEQYF. The CDR3 DNA sequence: TGCGCCAGCAGCTTGGATCAGATGAGCGGGGGGGCCTACGAGCAGTACTTC.